The 17 T cell receptor beta chains reported below all come from one sample, sequenced in a study of beta chain features in type 1 diabetes. Sequenced material consisted of expressed TCRB transcripts (all of the isolated RNA was reverse transcribed). This table comes from immunoSEQ multiplex PCR, and its TCRdb copy is limited to in-frame clones, with some not included. The sample shows about 180,000 clones, 10% to 15% of them seen only once. Specimen: central memory CD4+ T cells from blood. These receptors came from a woman in her late teens or twenties in good health.

This clone was counted only a few times. V usage is TRBV7-2 and J usage is TRBJ2-7; 10 positions agree with TRBD1. The CDR3 runs 14 residues. Per the germline V gene, CDR1 is SGHTA and CDR2 is FQGNSA. J was trimmed by 3 bases and V by 5 bases; bases with no gene match: 4. CDR3 loop: CASSTDRGGYEQYF. CDR3 bases: TGTGCCAGCAGCACGGACAGGGGGGGCTACGAGCAGTACTTC. Full variable domain (missing parts from reference TRBV7-2 and TRBJ2-7): GAGVSQSPSNKVTEKGKDVELRCDPISGHTALYWYRQSLGQGLEFLIYFQGNSAPDKSGLPSDRFSAERTGGSVSTLTIQRTQQEDSAVYLCASSTDRGGYEQYFGPGTRLTVT.

This clone turned up a few times. The genes are TRBV5-4 and TRBJ2-2; 10 nucleotides agree with TRBD2. Germline CDR1 and CDR2: SGHNT and YYREEE (reference sequence). The CDR3 is made up of 15 amino acids. Germline trimming cut 4 bases from V and 6 bases from J; bases unmatched to any gene: 6. CDR3 sequence reads: CASSGSGRAAGELFF. In DNA form, the CDR3 reads TGTGCCAGCAGCGGGAGCGGGAGGGCCGCCGGGGAGCTGTTTTTT.

Regarding this clone: One end of the junction is discordant with germline, which a read error may explain. The chain recombines TRBV7-2 with TRBJ2-2; 7 bases map to TRBD1. Germline V gene lookup returns CDR1 SGHTA and CDR2 FQGNSA. This CDR3 is built from 17 residues. The CDR3 loop reads CASSLAVDRVNTGELFF. Written as DNA, the CDR3 is TGTGCCAGCAGCCTAGCCGTTGACAGGGTTAACACCGGGGAGCTGTTTTTT.

V is TRBV9 and J is TRBJ2-1; weak D call: TRBD2 (5 bases). The CDR3 is 14 residues long. Trimming left V 3 bases short and J 4 bases short, with 11 bases between. CDR1 and CDR2 from the germline V gene are SGDLS and YYNGEE. The CDR3 coding sequence is TGTGCCAGCAGCGGTGGGAGCAGATACAATGAGCAGTTCTTC. Protein: CASSGGSRYNEQFF.

The chain carries TRBV7-2 and TRBJ2-1; the match to TRBD2 covers 14 bases. J gave up 6 bases and V 5 bases, and 6 bases lay outside the gene matches. The CDR3 length is 16 residues. Germline V gives CDR1 SGHTA, CDR2 FQGNSA. In DNA form, the CDR3 reads TGTGCCAGCAGCCGGACTAGCGGGAGGACTTCCAATGAGCAGTTCTTC. Encoded protein: CASSRTSGRTSNEQFF.

In its sample, this clone was seen a few times. J is TRBJ1-2 and V is TRBV29-1, with TRBD1 as a possible D gene (6 bases). The CDR3 extends over 15 amino acids. V was pared by 2 bases and J by 6 bases, with 19 bases between. Per germline, CDR1 SQVTM and CDR2 ANQGSEA. This chain's CDR3 is CSVEWWAGAGNGYTF. The CDR3 DNA sequence: TGCAGCGTTGAATGGTGGGCAGGGGCAGGAAATGGCTACACCTTC. Full variable domain (rest looked up from reference TRBV29-1 and TRBJ1-2): SAVISQKPSRDICQRGTSLTIQCQVDSQVTMMFWYRQQPGQSLTLIATANQGSEATYESGFVIDKFPISRPNLTFSTLTVSNMSPEDSSIYLCSVEWWAGAGNGYTFGSGTRLTVV.

The chain carries TRBV4-2 and TRBJ2-5, with D perhaps TRBD1 (6 bases). Per the germline V gene, CDR1 is LGHNA and CDR2 is YNFKEQ. This CDR3 has 13 amino acids. Trimming shortened V by 5 bases and J by 5 bases, and 12 bases separated the two germline ends. CDR3 in amino acids: CASSLSQGETQYF. In nucleotides, the CDR3 is TGTGCCAGCAGCTTGAGTCAGGGGGAGACCCAGTACTTC.

The sample holds a few counts of this clone. The CDR3 DNA sequence: TGTGCCAGCAGCTTGGTCCAGGGGGGAGCTTTCTTT. It is translated as CASSLVQGGAFF. The chain employs TRBV5-6 and TRBJ1-1; 7 bases map to TRBD1. CDR1 is SGHDT and CDR2 is YYEEEE in the germline V gene. The CDR3 is made up of 12 amino acids. Trimming took 0 bases from V and 10 from J; bases not matched to a gene: 3.

This clone showed up just a few times. V is TRBV30 and J is TRBJ1-4; tentatively, D is TRBD1 (6 bases). The CDR3 spans 13 residues. With 4 bases removed from V and 7 bases from J, the gap between germline ends came to 13 bases. The germline V gene encodes CDR1 GTSNPN and CDR2 SVGIG (reference sequence). The CDR3 DNA is TGTGCCTGGACTCGGGACAATCTTGAAAAACTGTTTTTT. Translation: CAWTRDNLEKLFF.

With respect to this clone: Other DNA sequences from this sample encode an identical CDR3 as well. V and J are TRBV5-1 and TRBJ2-7, with 9 bases fitting TRBD1. Germline assignment: CDR1 SGHRS and CDR2 YFSETQ. Trimming took 3 bases from V and 2 from J; bases not matched to a gene: 3. This CDR3 is built from 14 residues. The CDR3: CASSSGTGPYEQYF. CDR3 DNA: TGCGCCAGCAGCTCCGGGACAGGGCCCTACGAGCAGTACTTC.

The genes are TRBV15 and TRBJ2-5; TRBD2 might be the D (7 bases). Germline loops: CDR1 LNHNV, CDR2 YYDKDF (reference sequence). The ends were cut back, 9 bases at V and 14 bases at J, with 22 bases in the middle. This CDR3 has 12 residues. CDR3 DNA: TGTGCCACTTCCCCTTTAGGGGGGGGCGCCTACTTC. Encoded protein: CATSPLGGGAYF.

V gene TRBV5-1 combines with J gene TRBJ2-1, with D possibly TRBD1 on 6 matching bases. Germline V gene data show CDR1 as SGHRS and CDR2 as YFSETQ. The CDR3 covers 14 residues. Between the trimmed V and J ends, which lost 0 bases and 9 bases, there was a span of 13 bases. In nucleotides, the CDR3 is TGCGCCAGCAGCTTGGGAGGGGGTACTCTTGAGCAGTTCTTC. It yields the protein CASSLGGGTLEQFF.

In DNA form, the CDR3 reads TGTGCCAGCAGCTTGCTTGGGACAGACTCCTACGAGCAGTACTTC. This sequence encodes CASSLLGTDSYEQYF. This chain connects TRBV5-4 to TRBJ2-7; the match to TRBD1 covers 7 bases. Germline CDR1 is SGHNT and CDR2 is YYREEE (reference sequence). The V and J ends lost 1 base and 0 bases, in that order; junction bases with no gene match: 4. The CDR3 covers 15 residues.

The chain links TRBV5-4 to TRBJ1-1, with D unclear. Trimming took 0 bases from V and 1 from J, leaving 10 bases between them. The CDR3 is made up of 15 amino acids. Germline CDR1 reads SGHNT; CDR2 reads YYREEE (reference sequence). CDR3: CASSLGGEQNTEAFF. CDR3 bases: TGTGCCAGCAGCTTGGGCGGGGAGCAGAACACTGAAGCTTTCTTT.

This clone appeared a few times. The chain couples TRBV18 to TRBJ1-2; 7 positions match TRBD1. After removal of 3 bases from V and 2 bases from J, the junction contained 6 bases not matched to a gene. Germline CDR1 and CDR2: KGHSH and LQKENI. This CDR3 has 15 residues. CDR3 DNA sequence: TGTGCCAGCTCACCCGAGACAGGGAGAAACTATGGCTACACCTTC. It yields the protein CASSPETGRNYGYTF.

There are a few counts of this clone. The chain couples TRBV2 to TRBJ1-1; 8 bases align to TRBD1. The V segment lost 4 bases and the J segment 3 bases; nucleotides outside the gene matches: 1. The CDR3 consists of 13 residues. Germline V gene lookup returns CDR1 SNHLY and CDR2 FYNNEI. The CDR3 nucleotides are TGTGCCAGCAGTGGACAGGGGCACACTGAAGCTTTCTTT. This gives the protein CASSGQGHTEAFF.

The rearrangement joins TRBV7-9 to TRBJ1-5, with D possibly being TRBD1 (5 bases). Trimming took 3 bases from V and 2 from J, leaving 14 bases between them. CDR1 is SEHNR, CDR2 FQNEAQ, per germline (reference sequence). CDR3 size: 16 residues. The CDR3 loop reads CASSLSGIGGNQPQHF. The CDR3 coding sequence is TGTGCCAGCAGCTTGTCAGGGATCGGTGGCAATCAGCCCCAGCATTTT.